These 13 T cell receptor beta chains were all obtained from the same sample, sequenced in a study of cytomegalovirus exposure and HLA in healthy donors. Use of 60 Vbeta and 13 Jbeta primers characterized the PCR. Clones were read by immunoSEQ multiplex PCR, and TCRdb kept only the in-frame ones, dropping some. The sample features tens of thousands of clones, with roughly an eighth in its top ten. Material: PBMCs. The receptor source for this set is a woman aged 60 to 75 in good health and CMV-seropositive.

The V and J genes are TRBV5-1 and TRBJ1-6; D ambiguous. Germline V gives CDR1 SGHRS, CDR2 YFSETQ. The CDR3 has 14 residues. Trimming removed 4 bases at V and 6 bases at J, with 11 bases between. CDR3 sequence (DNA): TGCGCCAGCAGCCCTGAGTCCCCTAATTCACCCCTCCACTTT. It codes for CASSPESPNSPLHF.

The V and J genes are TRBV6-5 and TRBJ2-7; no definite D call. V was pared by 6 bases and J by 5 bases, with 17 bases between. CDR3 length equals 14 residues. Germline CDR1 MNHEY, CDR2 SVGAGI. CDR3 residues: CASRPGVYTDEQYF. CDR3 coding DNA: TGTGCCAGCAGGCCAGGTGTTTACACGGACGAGCAGTACTTC.

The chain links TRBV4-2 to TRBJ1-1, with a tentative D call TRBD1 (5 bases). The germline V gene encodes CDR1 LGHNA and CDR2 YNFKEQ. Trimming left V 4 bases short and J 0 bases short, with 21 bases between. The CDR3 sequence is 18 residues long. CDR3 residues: CASSPGGGDSLMNTEAFF. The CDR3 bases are TGTGCCAGCAGCCCGGGGGGAGGAGACAGCCTTATGAACACTGAAGCTTTCTTT.

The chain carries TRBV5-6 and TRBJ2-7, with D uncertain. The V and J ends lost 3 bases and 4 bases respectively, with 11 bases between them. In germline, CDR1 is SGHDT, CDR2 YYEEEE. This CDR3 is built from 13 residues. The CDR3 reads CASSSGSLYEQYF. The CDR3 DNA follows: TGTGCCAGCAGCTCCGGTTCCCTTTACGAGCAGTACTTC.

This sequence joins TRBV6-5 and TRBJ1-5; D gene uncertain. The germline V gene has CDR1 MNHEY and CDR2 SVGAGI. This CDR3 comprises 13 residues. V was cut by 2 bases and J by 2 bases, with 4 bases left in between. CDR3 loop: CASSYRGNQPQHF. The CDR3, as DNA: TGTGCCAGCAGTTACAGAGGCAATCAGCCCCAGCATTTT.

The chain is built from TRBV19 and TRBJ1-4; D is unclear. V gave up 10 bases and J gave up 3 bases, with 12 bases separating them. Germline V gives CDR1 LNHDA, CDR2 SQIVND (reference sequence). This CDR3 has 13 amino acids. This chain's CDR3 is CAIAGSPNEKLFF. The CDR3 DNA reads TGTGCCATCGCCGGGAGCCCTAATGAAAAACTGTTTTTT. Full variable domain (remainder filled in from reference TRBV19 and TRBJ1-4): DGGITQSPKYLFRKEGQNVTLSCEQNLNHDAMYWYRQDPGQGLRLIYYSQIVNDFQKGDIAEGYSVSREKKESFPLTVTSAQKNPTAFYLCAIAGSPNEKLFFGSGTQLSVL.

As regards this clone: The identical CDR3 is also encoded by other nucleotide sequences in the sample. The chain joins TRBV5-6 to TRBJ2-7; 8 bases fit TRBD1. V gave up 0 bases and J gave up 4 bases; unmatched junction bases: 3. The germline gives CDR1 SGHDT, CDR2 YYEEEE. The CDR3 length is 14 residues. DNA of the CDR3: TGTGCCAGCAGCTTGGCTGGACAGGGTTACGAGCAGTACTTC. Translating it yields CASSLAGQGYEQYF.

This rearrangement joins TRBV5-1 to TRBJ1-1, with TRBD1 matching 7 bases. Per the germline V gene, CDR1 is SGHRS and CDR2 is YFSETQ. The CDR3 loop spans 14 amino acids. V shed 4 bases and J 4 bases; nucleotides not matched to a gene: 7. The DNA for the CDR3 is TGCGCCAGCAGCGGTCAGGGGGTAGGCACTGAAGCTTTCTTT. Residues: CASSGQGVGTEAFF.

CDR3: CASSLEGDVGYTF. The CDR3 DNA reads as TGCGCCAGCAGCTTGGAAGGAGACGTTGGCTACACCTTC. V usage is TRBV5-1 and J usage is TRBJ1-2, with D uncertain. V was trimmed by 0 bases and J by 7 bases, leaving 10 bases between them. The CDR3 has 13 residues. Germline CDR1 and CDR2: SGHRS and YFSETQ. The whole variable domain, remainder taken from reference TRBV5-1 and TRBJ1-2, is KAGVTQTPRYLIKTRGQQVTLSCSPISGHRSVSWYQQTPGQGLQFLFEYFSETQRNKGNFPGRFSGRQFSNSRSEMNVSTLELGDSALYLCASSLEGDVGYTFGSGTRLTVV.

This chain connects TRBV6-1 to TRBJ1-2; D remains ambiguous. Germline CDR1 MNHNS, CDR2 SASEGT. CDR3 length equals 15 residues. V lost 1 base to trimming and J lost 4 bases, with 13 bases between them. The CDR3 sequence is CASSEGTTGVYGYTF. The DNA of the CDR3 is TGTGCCAGCAGTGAAGGGACCACCGGGGTCTATGGCTACACCTTC.

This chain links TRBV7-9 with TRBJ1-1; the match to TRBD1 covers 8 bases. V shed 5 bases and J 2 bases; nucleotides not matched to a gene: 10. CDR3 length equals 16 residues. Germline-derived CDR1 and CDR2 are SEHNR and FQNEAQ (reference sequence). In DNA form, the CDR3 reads TGTGCCAGCAGCCCGGGTCCGGGACAGGACAACACTGAAGCTTTCTTT. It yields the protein CASSPGPGQDNTEAFF.

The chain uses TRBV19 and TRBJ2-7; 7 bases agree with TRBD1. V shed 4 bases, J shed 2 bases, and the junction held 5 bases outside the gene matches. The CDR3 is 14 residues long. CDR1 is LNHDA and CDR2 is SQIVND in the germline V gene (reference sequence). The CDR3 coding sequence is TGTGCCAGTAGTACCCGGACAGGCACCTACGAGCAGTACTTC. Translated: CASSTRTGTYEQYF.

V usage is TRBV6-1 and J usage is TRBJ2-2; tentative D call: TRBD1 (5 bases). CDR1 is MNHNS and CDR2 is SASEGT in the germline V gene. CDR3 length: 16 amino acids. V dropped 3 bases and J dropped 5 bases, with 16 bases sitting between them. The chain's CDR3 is CASSEGSGPGTGELFF. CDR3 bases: TGTGCCAGCAGTGAGGGGTCAGGGCCCGGAACCGGGGAGCTGTTTTTT.